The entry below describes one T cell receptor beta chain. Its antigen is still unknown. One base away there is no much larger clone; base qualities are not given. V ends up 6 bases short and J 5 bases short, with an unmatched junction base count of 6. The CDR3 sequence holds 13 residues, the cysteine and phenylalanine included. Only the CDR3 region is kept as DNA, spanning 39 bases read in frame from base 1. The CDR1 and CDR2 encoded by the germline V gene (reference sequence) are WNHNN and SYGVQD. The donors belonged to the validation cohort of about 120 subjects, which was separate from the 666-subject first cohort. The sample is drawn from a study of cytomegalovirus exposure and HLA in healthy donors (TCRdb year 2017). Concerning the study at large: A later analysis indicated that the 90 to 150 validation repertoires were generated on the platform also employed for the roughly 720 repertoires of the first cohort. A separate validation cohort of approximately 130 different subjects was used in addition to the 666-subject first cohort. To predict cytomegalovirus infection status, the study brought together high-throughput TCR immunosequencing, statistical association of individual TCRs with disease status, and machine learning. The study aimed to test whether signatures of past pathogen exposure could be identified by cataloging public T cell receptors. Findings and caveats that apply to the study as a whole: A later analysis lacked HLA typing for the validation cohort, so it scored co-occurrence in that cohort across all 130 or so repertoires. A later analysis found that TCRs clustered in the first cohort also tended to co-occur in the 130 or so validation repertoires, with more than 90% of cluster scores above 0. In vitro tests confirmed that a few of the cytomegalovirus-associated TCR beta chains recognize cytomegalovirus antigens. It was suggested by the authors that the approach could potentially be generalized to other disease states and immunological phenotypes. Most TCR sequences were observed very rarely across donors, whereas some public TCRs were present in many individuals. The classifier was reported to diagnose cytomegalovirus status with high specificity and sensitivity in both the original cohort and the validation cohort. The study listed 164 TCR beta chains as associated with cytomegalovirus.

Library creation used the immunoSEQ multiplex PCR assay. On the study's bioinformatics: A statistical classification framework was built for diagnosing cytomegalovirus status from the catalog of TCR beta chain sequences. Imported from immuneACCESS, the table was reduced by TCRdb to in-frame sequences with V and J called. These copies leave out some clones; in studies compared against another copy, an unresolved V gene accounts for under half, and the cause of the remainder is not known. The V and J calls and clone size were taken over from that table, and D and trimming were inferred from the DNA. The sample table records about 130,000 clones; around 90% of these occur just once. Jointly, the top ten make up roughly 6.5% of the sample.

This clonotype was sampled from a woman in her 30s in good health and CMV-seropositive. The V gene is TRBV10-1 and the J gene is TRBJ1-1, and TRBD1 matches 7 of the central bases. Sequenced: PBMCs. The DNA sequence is TGCGCCAGCAGCGACAGGGCTGTTACTGAAGCTTTCTTT. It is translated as CASSDRAVTEAFF.